The source of this TCR beta chain is a study of shared T cell receptors in the human thymus. J was trimmed by 7 bases and V by 0 bases; bases with no gene match: 12. The V gene's germline CDR1 is LGHNT and CDR2 FRNRAP. The CDR3 length is 17 residues. Produced via immunoSEQ multiplex PCR; TCRdb's table is partial and in-frame only. There are about 660,000 clones in the sample; over 75% occur only once, and around 0.0099% lies in the top ten. The data also belong to a second study, concerning human thymus T cells. From that study: Resected material from corrective heart surgery provided the thymus tissue analysed. Thymic repertoires from unrelated individuals overlapped highly, related research reported.

This chain links TRBV12-5 with TRBJ2-3, with 8 nucleotides matching TRBD2. The TCR sequence derives from a boy younger than two with a congenital heart defect. The sequencing input was thymocytes. The CDR3 spells CASGLVGAGGVENTQYF. For the CDR3, the DNA is TGTGCTAGTGGTTTGGTTGGGGCGGGAGGAGTAGAAAATACGCAGTATTTT. The full variable domain, completed using reference TRBV12-5 and TRBJ2-3, is DARVTQTPRHKVTEMGQEVTMRCQPILGHNTVFWYRQTMMQGLELLAYFRNRAPLDDSGMPKDRFSAEMPDATLATLKIQPSEPRDSAVYFCASGLVGAGGVENTQYFGPGTRLTVL.